This entry is about one T cell receptor (beta chain). Its antigen is still unknown. Time point given: 2015-2016 season, pre-vaccination. The data were taken from a study of follicular helper T cells after annual influenza vaccination. General study results and limits: ICOS-CD38- cTfh most often held earlier Day 7 ICOS+CD38+ clones.

Repertoires were generated with immunoSEQ multiplex PCR, while TCRdb's copy carries only in-frame clones and drops some. The sample yields some 12,000 clones, approximately 80% seen once. The CDR3 consists of 15 residues. Germline V CDR1 and CDR2: LNHDA, SQIVND (reference sequence). V was clipped by 6 bases and J by 2 bases; unmatched bases: 4. Sequenced material: CXCR5+ CD38- circulating T follicular helper cells from blood, taken on the day of influenza vaccination. Subset denoted: circulating Tfh, non-naive CD4+CXCR5+PD-1+ (ICOS+CD38+ or ICOS-CD38-). This chain joins TRBV19 and TRBJ2-3; 11 positions agree with TRBD2. The sequence was collected from an adult who received the influenza vaccine. In nucleotides, the CDR3 is TGTGCCAGTAGCGTAGCGGGGGGGGACACAGATACGCAGTATTTT. Amino acid sequence: CASSVAGGDTDTQYF.